These 18 T cell receptor beta chains came from one sample sequenced in a study of T-cell memory formation after mild COVID-19. Via MiXCR, TCRdb re-called the 5' RACE reads, giving one row per CDR3 protein. The repertoire holds about 540,000 distinct CDR3 sequences, roughly 22% seen once, with around 13% in the top ten. The sample comprised PBMCs or a T cell subset sorted from them (not recorded which). These receptors all come from an adult woman who had mild COVID-19 (a few samples of this study predate the infection). Cell type and time point are not known.

This clonotype was counted only a few times. The gene calls are TRBV5-1 and TRBJ2-5; unclear D gene. The germline gives CDR1 SGHRS, CDR2 YFSETQ. Trimming removed 5 bases at V and 9 bases at J, with 23 bases between. This CDR3 is 15 amino acids long. The CDR3 protein is CASRFTTDPPVPQYF. CDR3 nucleotides: TGCGCCAGCAGGTTTACGACCGACCCGCCGGTCCCCCAGTACTTC.

In this sample, this clonotype turned up a few times. The gene calls are TRBV4-3 and TRBJ1-3; no reliable D call. The CDR3 loop spans 14 amino acids. CDR1 LGHNA and CDR2 YSLEER come from the germline V gene. Trimming took off 1 base at V and 4 bases at J, with 8 bases between the two ends. The CDR3 reads CASSQARLGNTIYF. The CDR3 region has the DNA TGCGCCAGCAGCCAAGCGCGCCTGGGAAACACCATATATTTT.

The table lists this clonotype with a few counts. V and J are TRBV5-1 and TRBJ2-1; 15 bases agree with TRBD2. With V trimmed by 4 bases and J by 8 bases, 7 bases remained unmatched. CDR3 length: 16 residues. Germline V gene sequence: CDR1 SGHRS, CDR2 YFSETQ. This CDR3 reads CASSRSGLAGGDEQFF. The CDR3 DNA follows: TGCGCCAGCAGCCGCTCGGGACTAGCGGGGGGCGATGAGCAGTTCTTC. Supplemented by reference TRBV5-1 and TRBJ2-1, the full variable domain reads KAGVTQTPRYLIKTRGQQVTLSCSPISGHRSVSWYQQTPGQGLQFLFEYFSETQRNKGNFPGRFSGRQFSNSRSEMNVSTLELGDSALYLCASSRSGLAGGDEQFFGPGTRLTVL.

This clonotype was counted a few times. The DNA of the CDR3 is TGTGCCAGCAGCTTTGGGGTCCGAGAGACCCAGTACTTC. Translating it yields CASSFGVRETQYF. The gene calls are TRBV7-2 and TRBJ2-5, with no clear D. CDR3 length equals 13 residues. The V and J ends lost 3 bases and 4 bases respectively, with 9 bases between them. Germline loops: CDR1 SGHTA, CDR2 FQGNSA. The full variable domain, completed using reference TRBV7-2 and TRBJ2-5, is GAGVSQSPSNKVTEKGKDVELRCDPISGHTALYWYRQSLGQGLEFLIYFQGNSAPDKSGLPSDRFSAERTGGSVSTLTIQRTQQEDSAVYLCASSFGVRETQYFGPGTRLLVL.

In its sample, this clonotype was seen a few times. The chain carries TRBV6-5 and TRBJ1-5; no firm D call. This CDR3 comprises 14 residues. CDR1 is MNHEY, CDR2 SVGAGI, per germline. Trimming took off 0 bases at V and 2 bases at J, with 5 bases between the two ends. Here the CDR3 reads CASSYSLGNQPQHF. DNA of the CDR3: TGTGCCAGCAGTTACTCGCTGGGCAATCAGCCCCAGCATTTT.

This clonotype has just a few counts. The chain combines TRBV5-4 with TRBJ1-5; 10 positions match TRBD1. This CDR3 is built from 17 residues. The V gene end was trimmed by 4 bases and the J gene end by 3 bases; junction bases not matched to a gene: 10. Germline V gene lookup returns CDR1 SGHNT and CDR2 YYREEE (reference sequence). For the CDR3, the DNA is TGTGCCAGCAGCATTACCGGGACAGGGGACCACAATCAGCCCCAGCATTTT. This gives the protein CASSITGTGDHNQPQHF.

There are many counts of this clonotype. The chain combines TRBV6-1 with TRBJ2-7; D remains ambiguous. This CDR3 is built from 13 residues. From germline, CDR1 is MNHNS and CDR2 SASEGT. V gave up 3 bases and J gave up 3 bases, with 9 bases separating them. The CDR3 region has the DNA TGTGCCAGCAGTGATAGGGAAAACTACGAGCAGTACTTC. Translating it yields CASSDRENYEQYF.

This rearrangement joins TRBV20-1 to TRBJ2-1, with a possible D match to TRBD1 (6 bases). The CDR3 covers 16 residues. CDR1 is DFQATT, CDR2 SNEGSKA, per germline (reference sequence). V was pared by 1 base and J by 2 bases, with 15 bases between. CDR3 protein: CSARVGGPGAYNEQFF. Here the CDR3 DNA reads TGCAGTGCTAGAGTTGGCGGGCCAGGGGCCTACAATGAGCAGTTCTTC.

This chain joins TRBV29-1 and TRBJ2-1, with D uncertain. CDR3 length: 13 residues. Germline lookup yields CDR1 SQVTM and CDR2 ANQGSEA. Trimming pared 2 bases from V and 0 bases from J, leaving 5 bases between. The CDR3: CSVERSSYNEQFF. The CDR3 DNA reads as TGCAGCGTTGAACGCAGCTCCTACAATGAGCAGTTCTTC.

This clonotype was seen only a few times. The rearrangement joins TRBV6-1 to TRBJ2-3; maybe TRBD2 (6 bases). The CDR3 is 14 residues long. Germline-derived CDR1 and CDR2 are MNHNS and SASEGT. V was trimmed by 1 base and J by 8 bases, leaving 13 bases between them. The CDR3: CASSEVGGHGTQYF. The CDR3 coding sequence is TGTGCCAGCAGTGAAGTGGGAGGCCACGGTACGCAGTATTTT.

Only a few counts were recorded for this clonotype. This chain joins TRBV9 and TRBJ2-2; TRBD2 matches at 7 bases. The trim removed 0 bases at V and 6 bases at J, leaving 5 bases unmatched. Germline CDR1 and CDR2: SGDLS and YYNGEE. This CDR3 is built from 15 residues. CDR3: CASSVAGGGAGELFF. The CDR3 DNA follows: TGTGCCAGCAGCGTAGCGGGAGGCGGCGCCGGGGAGCTGTTTTTT.

The V call is TRBV9, the J call TRBJ2-7; a possible D gene is TRBD1 (5 bases). The CDR3 extends over 15 amino acids. Germline V gives CDR1 SGDLS, CDR2 YYNGEE. The ends were cut back, 0 bases at V and 1 base at J, with 11 bases in the middle. The CDR3 protein is CASSVEPGISYEQYF. CDR3 DNA sequence: TGTGCCAGCAGCGTAGAGCCAGGGATTTCCTACGAGCAGTACTTC.

This clonotype was counted between two and nine times. This sequence joins TRBV11-3 and TRBJ2-5; perhaps TRBD1 as D (6 bases). CDR1 and CDR2 (germline): SGHNT, YENEEA. This CDR3 is 14 amino acids long. Trimming removed 1 base from V and 3 bases from J, with 9 bases in between. CDR3 bases: TGTGCCAGCAGCTTAGCATACAGGGAAGAGACCCAGTACTTC. It codes for CASSLAYREETQYF. Drawing the rest from reference TRBV11-3 and TRBJ2-5, the complete variable domain is EAGVVQSPRYKIIEKKQPVAFWCNPISGHNTLYWYLQNLGQGPELLIRYENEEAVDDSQLPKDRFSAERLKGVDSTLKIQPAELGDSAVYLCASSLAYREETQYFGPGTRLLVL.

This chain uses TRBV5-1 with TRBJ2-3; D might be TRBD2 (6 bases). The length of the CDR3 is 15 residues. Germline-derived CDR1 and CDR2 are SGHRS and YFSETQ. Trimming took 3 bases from V and 1 from J, leaving 12 bases between them. CDR3 coding DNA: TGCGCCAGCAGCTCCCCGGAGCGGGGCACAGATACGCAGTATTTT. Translation gives CASSSPERGTDTQYF.

The rearrangement joins TRBV9 to TRBJ2-1; TRBD2 aligns across 9 bases. V shed 4 bases, J shed 8 bases, and the junction held 4 bases outside the gene matches. The V gene's germline CDR1 is SGDLS and CDR2 YYNGEE. This CDR3 spans 13 amino acids. The CDR3 sequence: CASSPRTSDEQFF. The CDR3 DNA reads as TGTGCCAGCAGCCCCCGGACTAGCGATGAGCAGTTCTTC.

The chain is built from TRBV25-1 and TRBJ2-5; TRBD1 aligns across 8 bases. The CDR3 is 18 amino acids. V dropped 0 bases and J dropped 0; count of bases not matched to a gene: 9. The V gene's germline CDR1 is MGHDK and CDR2 SYGVNS. CDR3 nucleotide sequence: TGTGCCAGCAGTGAATACCGGCGGACAGGGTCGAACCAAGAGACCCAGTACTTC. It codes for CASSEYRRTGSNQETQYF. Full variable domain (missing parts from reference TRBV25-1 and TRBJ2-5): EADIYQTPRYLVIGTGKKITLECSQTMGHDKMYWYQQDPGMELHLIHYSYGVNSTEKGDLSSESTVSRIRTEHFPLTLESARPSHTSQYLCASSEYRRTGSNQETQYFGPGTRLLVL.

This chain's CDR3 is CASSVAHEGDYGYTF. The CDR3, as DNA: TGTGCCAGCAGCGTAGCCCATGAGGGGGACTATGGCTACACCTTC. The chain uses TRBV9 and TRBJ1-2; D is possibly TRBD1 (6 bases). CDR3 length equals 15 residues. V lost 0 bases, J lost 3 bases, and 12 bases lay in between. Germline CDR1 and CDR2: SGDLS and YYNGEE. Full variable domain (outside the CDR3, taken from reference TRBV9 and TRBJ1-2): DSGVTQTPKHLITATGQRVTLRCSPRSGDLSVYWYQQSLDQGLQFLIQYYNGEERAKGNILERFSAQQFPDLHSELNLSSLELGDSALYFCASSVAHEGDYGYTFGSGTRLTVV.

The CDR3 nucleotides read TGTGCCAGCACCTTCGCGGGGAGAAACACCGGGGAGCTGTTTTTT. It encodes CASTFAGRNTGELFF. The rearrangement joins TRBV6-1 to TRBJ2-2; D may be TRBD2 (6 bases). The germline V gene encodes CDR1 MNHNS and CDR2 SASEGT. V was pared by 7 bases and J by 2 bases, with 14 bases between. CDR3 size: 15 residues.